The 29 T cell receptor beta chains given below trace back to one sample, sequenced in a study of blood T cell repertoires in COVID-19. Only in-frame clones appear in the TCRdb table, and some are missing; sequencing was by immunoSEQ multiplex PCR. This sample has fewer than 300,000 clones; 85% to 90% occur once, and the top ten carry around 10%. The sample taken for sequencing was peripheral blood. These receptors were collected from a man aged 50 to 60 with COVID-19, enrolled during active disease.

This chain connects TRBV27 to TRBJ2-7, with 9 bases that match TRBD1. Germline CDR1 reads MNHEY; CDR2 reads SMNVEV (reference sequence). The CDR3 loop spans 15 amino acids. J was trimmed by 2 bases and V by 4 bases; bases with no gene match: 6. The CDR3 DNA follows: TGTGCCAGCAGTTCTCCGGGACAGGGCGCCTACGAGCAGTACTTC. It encodes CASSSPGQGAYEQYF.

The chain recombines TRBV5-5 with TRBJ1-2; perhaps TRBD1 as D (5 bases). Germline-derived CDR1 and CDR2 are SGHKS and YYEKEE (reference sequence). The CDR3 covers 16 residues. Trimming took off 3 bases at V and 3 bases at J, with 18 bases between the two ends. The CDR3 reads CASSSNLLGVHYGYTF. CDR3 nucleotides: TGTGCCAGCAGCTCTAATCTGTTAGGGGTTCACTATGGCTACACCTTC.

The chain combines TRBV27 with TRBJ1-3; D not resolved. Germline CDR1 is MNHEY and CDR2 is SMNVEV (reference sequence). The CDR3 has 18 amino acids. Between the trimmed V and J ends, which lost 7 bases and 0 bases, there was a span of 22 bases. The CDR3 nucleotides read TGTGCCAGCAAACGAGCCGCCAACGGACTGGGCTCTGGAAACACCATATATTTT. Encoded protein: CASKRAANGLGSGNTIYF.

V is TRBV19 and J is TRBJ1-3; D gene unclear. V dropped 5 bases and J dropped 1 base, with 15 bases sitting between them. Per germline, CDR1 LNHDA and CDR2 SQIVND (reference sequence). There are 16 residues in the CDR3. CDR3 sequence (DNA): TGTGCCAGTAGTCCTGCCCTGGCCCTTTCTGGAAACACCATATATTTT. This codes for CASSPALALSGNTIYF.

The rearrangement links TRBV4-3 to TRBJ1-1, with D maybe TRBD1 (5 bases). CDR1 is LGHNA, CDR2 YSLEER, per germline. Trimming took 4 bases from V and 0 from J, leaving 18 bases between them. The CDR3 has 17 amino acids. The CDR3 DNA reads TGCGCCAGCAGCCCGTACTACGGAAGGGGTCTGAACACTGAAGCTTTCTTT. Its translation: CASSPYYGRGLNTEAFF.

Comments on this clone: The same CDR3 also results from other DNA sequences found in this sample. CDR3 bases: TGTGCCAGCAGCCTGGGCCAGGGCTTGGATCAGCCCCAGCATTTT. Protein sequence: CASSLGQGLDQPQHF. This chain links TRBV7-9 with TRBJ1-5, with D possibly matching TRBD1 (5 bases). Germline V gene lookup returns CDR1 SEHNR and CDR2 FQNEAQ (reference sequence). Trimming removed 5 bases from V and 5 bases from J, with 16 bases in between. This CDR3 has 15 amino acids.

Of note for this clone: Additional DNA sequences in this sample encode the identical CDR3. The DNA for the CDR3 is TGTGCCACCAGCGGACGTCTAGCGGGGGGGACAGATACGCAGTATTTT. This codes for CATSGRLAGGTDTQYF. The chain couples TRBV15 to TRBJ2-3, with 12 positions matching TRBD2. Germline V gene data show CDR1 as LNHNV and CDR2 as YYDKDF (reference sequence). The CDR3 sequence is 16 residues long. Unmatched junction bases numbered 6, after V lost 5 bases and J lost 3 bases.

This chain connects TRBV29-1 to TRBJ2-5; 9 positions match TRBD1. From germline, CDR1 is SQVTM and CDR2 ANQGSEA. The CDR3 runs to 14 residues. The V gene end was trimmed by 6 bases and the J gene end by 3 bases; junction bases not matched to a gene: 8. CDR3 region: CSVGTGLKKETQYF. CDR3 nucleotides: TGCAGCGTGGGGACAGGGCTGAAAAAAGAGACCCAGTACTTC.

The chain couples TRBV5-5 to TRBJ2-1; D remains ambiguous. The length of the CDR3 is 15 residues. Germline V gives CDR1 SGHKS, CDR2 YYEKEE (reference sequence). V lost 2 bases and J 0 bases, leaving 9 bases between the germline ends. The CDR3 nucleotides read TGTGCCAGCAGCTTCTCCGTGAGCTCCTACAATGAGCAGTTCTTC. Amino acid sequence: CASSFSVSSYNEQFF.

The rearrangement joins TRBV5-8 to TRBJ1-4; perhaps TRBD1 as D (6 bases). Per the germline V gene, CDR1 is SGHTS and CDR2 is YDEGEE. CDR3 size: 14 residues. The V gene lost 4 bases and the J gene lost 5 bases, with 12 bases spanning the gap. The CDR3 bases are TGTGCCAGCAGCCCTGACAGGATCAATGAAAAACTGTTTTTT. Protein product: CASSPDRINEKLFF.

The rearrangement joins TRBV27 to TRBJ2-3; 8 positions match TRBD1. CDR3 length: 17 amino acids. The germline gives CDR1 MNHEY, CDR2 SMNVEV (reference sequence). With 0 bases clipped from V and 1 base from J, the junction kept 6 bases outside the gene matches. The CDR3 loop is CASSLSRRGLRTDTQYF. In DNA form, the CDR3 reads TGTGCCAGCAGTTTATCGCGCAGGGGGCTTCGCACAGATACGCAGTATTTT.

V is TRBV6-5 and J is TRBJ1-6; no definite D call. The length of the CDR3 is 14 residues. Deletions cut 7 bases from V and 9 bases from J, with 16 bases between. Per germline, CDR1 MNHEY and CDR2 SVGAGI. The CDR3 sequence is CASTRRGESSPLHF. The CDR3 DNA reads as TGTGCCAGCACCCGTCGGGGAGAGAGTTCACCCCTCCACTTT.

The chain uses TRBV11-2 and TRBJ2-2; 10 bases line up with TRBD1. Germline lookup yields CDR1 SGHAT and CDR2 FQNNGV. Trimming removed 5 bases from V and 6 bases from J; junction bases left unmatched: 6. The CDR3 has 15 amino acids. The CDR3 loop is CASSPRTGGAGELFF. CDR3 coding DNA: TGTGCCAGCAGCCCCCGGACAGGGGGGGCCGGGGAGCTGTTTTTT.

The chain has TRBV6-2 or TRBV6-3 and TRBJ2-1; TRBD1 might be the D (5 bases). Germline lookup yields CDR1 MNHEY and CDR2 SVGEGT. This CDR3 has 12 residues. V dropped 4 bases and J dropped 9 bases, with 10 bases sitting between them. The CDR3 DNA is TGTGCCAGCAGTTTAGGGGTCCCTGAGCAGTTCTTC. It translates to CASSLGVPEQFF.

The gene calls are TRBV19 and TRBJ2-7, with D tentatively TRBD1 (5 bases). Germline CDR1 is LNHDA and CDR2 is SQIVND (reference sequence). The CDR3 totals 14 residues. V lost 4 bases to trimming and J lost 0 bases, with 10 bases between them. The CDR3 reads CASSRQLSSYEQYF. CDR3 coding DNA: TGTGCCAGTAGTAGACAGCTGAGCTCCTACGAGCAGTACTTC.

The chain has TRBV3-1 (or the pseudogene TRBV3-2) and TRBJ1-1; no clear D. The CDR3 totals 14 residues. V lost 1 base, J lost 5 bases, and 11 bases lay in between. The V gene's germline CDR1 is LGHDT and CDR2 YNNKEL (reference sequence). Here the CDR3 DNA reads TGTGCCAGCAGCCAAGGTGGGCTTCGGACTGAAGCTTTCTTT. Protein product: CASSQGGLRTEAFF.

V and J are TRBV3-1 (or the pseudogene TRBV3-2) and TRBJ2-1, with D possibly being TRBD1 (5 bases). The CDR3 consists of 14 residues. Germline V gene data show CDR1 as LGHDT and CDR2 as YNNKEL (reference sequence). Trimming removed 1 base from V and 5 bases from J, with 9 bases in between. The CDR3 loop is CASSQGQLNNEQFF. CDR3 sequence (DNA): TGTGCCAGCAGCCAAGGACAGCTGAACAATGAGCAGTTCTTC.

The CDR3, as DNA: TGTGCCAGTAGCCGACCCCCTCGGGATTTTTCGAATCAGCCCCAGCATTTT. Translated: CASSRPPRDFSNQPQHF. The J gene is TRBJ1-5, the V gene TRBV19; D is unclear. V lost 6 bases and J 4 bases, leaving 22 bases between the germline ends. The CDR3 extends over 17 amino acids. Germline CDR1 reads LNHDA; CDR2 reads SQIVND (reference sequence).

V and J are TRBV9 and TRBJ1-1; D not resolved. V lost 4 bases, J lost 3 bases, and 10 bases lay in between. The germline CDR1 and CDR2 sequences are SGDLS and YYNGEE. CDR3 size: 13 residues. The CDR3 DNA sequence: TGTGCCAGCAGCCAAGGAGGGTACACTGAAGCTTTCTTT. As protein: CASSQGGYTEAFF.

The rearrangement uses TRBV5-4 and TRBJ2-3, with unresolved D. CDR1 is SGHNT and CDR2 is YYREEE in the germline V gene (reference sequence). The CDR3 spans 16 residues. The V end was cut by 4 bases, the J end by 3 bases, with 18 bases between. CDR3 DNA sequence: TGTGCCAGCAGCGTAGACTTGCGTACTGGTACAGATACGCAGTATTTT. The encoded protein is CASSVDLRTGTDTQYF. The full variable domain, in which reference TRBV5-4 and TRBJ2-3 provide the parts outside the CDR3, is ETGVTQSPTHLIKTRGQQVTLRCSSQSGHNTVSWYQQALGQGPQFIFQYYREEENGRGNFPPRFSGLQFPNYSSELNVNALELDDSALYLCASSVDLRTGTDTQYFGPGTRLTVL.

The V and J genes are TRBV30 and TRBJ1-6, with TRBD1 matching over 7 bases. In germline, CDR1 is GTSNPN, CDR2 SVGIG (reference sequence). V gave up 2 bases and J gave up 7 bases; unmatched junction bases: 8. The length of the CDR3 is 15 residues. CDR3 sequence (DNA): TGTGCCTGGAGTACCCGGACAGGAGTAAATTCACCCCTCCACTTT. It translates to CAWSTRTGVNSPLHF.

This clone was seen a handful of times. This sequence joins TRBV6-5 and TRBJ1-1; TRBD1 might be the D (5 bases). Germline V gene data show CDR1 as MNHEY and CDR2 as SVGAGI. The CDR3 extends over 14 amino acids. Trimming shortened V by 7 bases and J by 5 bases, and 17 bases separated the two germline ends. DNA of the CDR3: TGTGCCAGCAATCCTCAGGGTGGAGGGACTGAAGCTTTCTTT. Its protein is CASNPQGGGTEAFF.

This chain connects TRBV6-2 or TRBV6-3 to TRBJ2-5; 7 bases line up with TRBD2. This CDR3 is built from 13 residues. Germline V gene lookup returns CDR1 MNHEY and CDR2 SVGEGT. The ends lost 6 bases at V and 6 bases at J; junction bases unmatched: 7. In nucleotides, the CDR3 is TGTGCCAGCAGACCTCGGGGGGTACAGACCCAGTACTTC. Encoded protein: CASRPRGVQTQYF.

Only a few counts were recorded for this clone. The J gene is TRBJ2-3, the V gene TRBV5-1; 11 bases line up with TRBD1. The CDR3 consists of 16 residues. The V and J ends lost 4 bases and 0 bases, in that order; junction bases with no gene match: 4. Germline V lookup: CDR1 SGHRS, CDR2 YFSETQ. Here the CDR3 reads CASSPGQGASTDTQYF. As DNA, the CDR3 is TGCGCCAGCAGCCCCGGACAGGGGGCTAGCACAGATACGCAGTATTTT.

This sequence joins TRBV6-1 and TRBJ2-7; 8 nucleotides line up with TRBD2. This CDR3 is built from 15 residues. CDR1 is MNHNS and CDR2 is SASEGT in the germline V gene. Trimming took 0 bases from V and 6 from J; bases not matched to a gene: 7. This CDR3 reads CASSEARGERGEQYF. The DNA for the CDR3 is TGTGCCAGCAGTGAAGCGCGGGGGGAAAGGGGCGAGCAGTACTTC.

With respect to this clone: The junction does not match germline at one end; this may be a read error. The rearrangement uses TRBV12-3 or TRBV12-4 and TRBJ2-4; D gene unclear. The CDR3 has 12 residues. In DNA form, the CDR3 reads TGTGCCAGCAGCTTAGCCAAAAACATTCAGTACTTC. This encodes CASSLAKNIQYF.

CDR3 nucleotide sequence: TGTGCCAGCAGCCAAAGCAGGGGATTGGGCGGGGAGCTGTTTTTT. Translating gives CASSQSRGLGGELFF. The chain employs TRBV3-1 (or the pseudogene TRBV3-2) and TRBJ2-2, with D perhaps TRBD1 (6 bases). CDR3 length equals 15 residues. Germline values: CDR1 LGHDT, CDR2 YNNKEL (reference sequence). The ends were cut back, 2 bases at V and 7 bases at J, with 14 bases in the middle.

The rearrangement joins TRBV5-1 to TRBJ1-4; D not resolved. The germline V gene has CDR1 SGHRS and CDR2 YFSETQ. Trimming stripped 1 base from V and 1 base from J, with 8 bases between. The CDR3 is 15 residues long. The CDR3 is CASSLQSGTNEKLFF. CDR3 bases: TGCGCCAGCAGCTTGCAGTCAGGAACTAATGAAAAACTGTTTTTT.

The V call is TRBV15, the J call TRBJ1-1; TRBD1 agrees at 8 bases. The CDR3 runs to 14 residues. V shed 3 bases, J shed 7 bases, and the junction held 7 bases outside the gene matches. CDR1 is LNHNV, CDR2 YYDKDF, per germline (reference sequence). The CDR3 loop reads CATSRGQEWGEAFF. The CDR3 DNA reads as TGTGCCACCAGCAGGGGACAGGAGTGGGGTGAAGCTTTCTTT.